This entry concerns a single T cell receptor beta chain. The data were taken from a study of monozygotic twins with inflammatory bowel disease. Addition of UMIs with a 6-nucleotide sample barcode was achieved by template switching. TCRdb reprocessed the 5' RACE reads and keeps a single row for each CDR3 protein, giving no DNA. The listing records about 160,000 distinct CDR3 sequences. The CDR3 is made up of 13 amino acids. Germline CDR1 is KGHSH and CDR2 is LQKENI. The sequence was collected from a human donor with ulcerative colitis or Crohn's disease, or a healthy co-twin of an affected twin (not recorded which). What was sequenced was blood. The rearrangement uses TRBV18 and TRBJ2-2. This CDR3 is CASSPAGTGELFF. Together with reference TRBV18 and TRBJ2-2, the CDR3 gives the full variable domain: NAGVMQNPRHLVRRRGQEARLRCSPMKGHSHVYWYRQLPEEGLKFMVYLQKENIIDESGMPKERFSAEFPKEGPSILRIQQVVRGDSAAYFCASSPAGTGELFFGEGSRLTVL.